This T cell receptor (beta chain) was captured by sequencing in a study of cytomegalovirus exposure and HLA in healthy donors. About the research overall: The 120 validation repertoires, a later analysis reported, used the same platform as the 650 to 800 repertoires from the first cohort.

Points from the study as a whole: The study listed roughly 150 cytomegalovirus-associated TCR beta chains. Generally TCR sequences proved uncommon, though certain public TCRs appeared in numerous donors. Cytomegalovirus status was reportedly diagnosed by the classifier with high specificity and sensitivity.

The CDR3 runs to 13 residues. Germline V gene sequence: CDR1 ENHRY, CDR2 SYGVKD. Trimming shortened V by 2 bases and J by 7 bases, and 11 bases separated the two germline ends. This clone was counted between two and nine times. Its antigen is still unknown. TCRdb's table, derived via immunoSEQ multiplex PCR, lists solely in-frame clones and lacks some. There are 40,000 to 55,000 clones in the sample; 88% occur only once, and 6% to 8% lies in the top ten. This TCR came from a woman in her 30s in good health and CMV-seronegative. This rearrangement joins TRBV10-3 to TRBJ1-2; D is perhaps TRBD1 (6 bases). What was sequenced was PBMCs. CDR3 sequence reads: CAISEGAGAGYTF. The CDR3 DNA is TGTGCCATCAGTGAGGGGGCAGGGGCTGGCTACACCTTC.